Listed here is a single T cell receptor beta chain. This clonotype was detected ten times or more. Its antigen is currently not known. It has no much larger one-base neighbor in the sample; base qualities were not kept. cDNA synthesis used template-switch 5'RACE with a primer carrying a 10-nucleotide random unique molecular identifier tagging each TCR transcript. Each sequencing run produced over 190 million TCR-beta sequences covering 15-18 subjects. The RNeasy kit was used for extraction of total RNA. Using the KAPA Real-time Library Amplification kit, TCR-beta VDJ regions were amplified with primers for the TCR constant region and the 5'RACE anchor. A first PCR added sample indexes and Illumina adaptors, after which a second PCR increased the library yield. After purification with Ampure beads, the TCR product of roughly 650 bp was size-selected on a 2% E-gel SizeSelection system. Before pooling, library quality was checked on a Bioanalyzer, concentration was measured with Qubit, and libraries were quantified with the Kapa Library Quantification kit. Paired-end 2 x 150 bp sequencing of the libraries was performed on an Illumina HiSeq 2500. To increase sequence diversity, about 25-31% phiX was spiked into each library pool. As for how the authors treated the data: The UMI-based MiGEC pipeline processed quality-filtered reads and removed over 85% of raw TCR sequences during error correction. VDJ genes were aligned to IMGT germline references, and each clonotype was defined by a unique CDR3 amino acid sequence together with V-J genes. Clonal expansion, Shannon diversity and CDR3 relatedness were evaluated with VDJtools (CalcPairwiseDistances, ClusterSamples), while phylogenetic trees were built in CLCbio workbench. A clone was classed as expanded if it had 8 or more unique UMIs, a cutoff based on coefficient-of-variation modelling across technical triplicates. The public reads were run again by TCRdb, first through fastp at Q25 and then through MiXCR, and only productive beta chains were kept. All rows with the same CDR3 protein become a single entry with the most common DNA and genes. The V and J calls and clone size are TCRdb's, not the authors'. Here the sample has roughly 32,000 distinct CDR3 sequences; around 15% occur a single time. Together, the top ten hold roughly 27% of the sample.

The healthy controls were volunteers from blood banks in Maryland, USA. Libraries from unsorted PBMCs were made from 2 million PBMCs kept in RNAlater at -80 degrees C until RNA extraction. Peripheral blood was subjected to Ficoll-Hypaque density gradient centrifugation to isolate PBMCs, which were then cryopreserved in liquid nitrogen. This sample stems from a study of neurological immune-mediated disorders (dated by TCRdb to about 2019). In terms of the full investigation: Using UMI-based sequencing, the study compared peripheral blood TCR-beta repertoires from patients with HTLV-I-associated myelopathy (HAM/TSP), patients with multiple sclerosis, and healthy controls. The roughly 100 TCR-beta libraries covered PBMC samples along with longitudinal samples, technical triplicates, and paired sorted CD4+ and CD8+ T-cell subsets. The cohort included approximately 70 subjects: approximately 15 with HAM/TSP, about 34 with multiple sclerosis, and 20 or so healthy controls.

Overall study outcomes, separate from this receptor: No identical CDR3 amino acid sequences were shared among expanded clones across subjects, suggesting private TCR-beta repertoires in all groups. TCR clonal expansion was highest in HAM/TSP patients and lowest in MS patients, with MS patients falling below even healthy controls.

This receptor was taken from a man in his 70s in good health. The sequenced sample consisted of PBMCs.

The CDR3 reads CASSQRDASTDTQYF. The DNA sequence is TGTGCCAGCAGTCAAAGGGACGCTAGCACAGATACGCAGTATTTT. This receptor chain uses TRBV27 and TRBJ2-3; the D segment is perhaps TRBD1 or TRBD2, each sharing 5 matched bases. The CDR3 contains 15 residues, cysteine and phenylalanine counted. Just the 45-base CDR3 DNA is kept, in frame starting at base 1. V gives up 5 bases and J gives up 0 bases, and the segment between their germline ends measures 12 bases. From the germline V gene (reference sequence), CDR1 is MNHEY and CDR2 is SMNVEV.